Each of the 23 T cell receptor beta chains below was sequenced from the same sample in a study of blood T cell repertoires in COVID-19. Assay: immunoSEQ multiplex PCR; the TCRdb copy retains only in-frame clones and omits some. The sample consists of some 110,000 clones, about 90% of them appearing once. Source material: peripheral blood. These receptor sequences come from a man in his sixties or seventies who had recovered from COVID-19.

The V call is TRBV28, the J call TRBJ1-2; no definite D call. Germline CDR1 MDHEN, CDR2 SYDVKM. V dropped 1 base and J dropped 1 base, with 16 bases sitting between them. The CDR3 has 17 residues. CDR3 residues: CASSLYREGPNNYGYTF. The CDR3 coding sequence is TGTGCCAGCAGTTTATACCGTGAGGGCCCGAATAACTATGGCTACACCTTC.

J is TRBJ1-1 and V is TRBV5-1, with 9 bases lining up with TRBD1. Trimming removed 0 bases from V and 5 bases from J; junction bases left unmatched: 5. Per the germline V gene, CDR1 is SGHRS and CDR2 is YFSETQ. The CDR3 is 15 residues long. In DNA form, the CDR3 reads TGCGCCAGCAGCTTGGCAGTGGGACAGGGAACTGAAGCTTTCTTT. It encodes CASSLAVGQGTEAFF.

V usage is TRBV6-2 or TRBV6-3 and J usage is TRBJ1-3, with no clear D. This CDR3 has 16 amino acids. V was pared by 0 bases and J by 5 bases, with 14 bases between. CDR1 MNHEY and CDR2 SVGEGT come from the germline V gene. As DNA, the CDR3 is TGTGCCAGCAGTTACTCAGACTGGGAGAAACGAAACACCATATATTTT. This encodes CASSYSDWEKRNTIYF.

The genes are TRBV2 and TRBJ2-1; TRBD2 might be the D (5 bases). Trimming pared 5 bases from V and 5 bases from J, leaving 13 bases between. The CDR3 has 14 amino acids. Germline V gene data show CDR1 as SNHLY and CDR2 as FYNNEI. The CDR3 reads CASSIRPGNNEQFF. CDR3 DNA: TGTGCCAGCAGTATTCGTCCGGGGAACAATGAGCAGTTCTTC.

This clone was observed once. This sequence joins TRBV19 and TRBJ1-6; D unresolved. CDR3 length: 14 amino acids. V gave up 3 bases and J gave up 11 bases, with 14 bases separating them. CDR1 LNHDA and CDR2 SQIVND come from the germline V gene (reference sequence). CDR3 in DNA: TGTGCCAGTAGTATTGAGCCGTTTTATACACCCCTCCACTTT. Residues: CASSIEPFYTPLHF. Full variable domain (remainder filled in from reference TRBV19 and TRBJ1-6): DGGITQSPKYLFRKEGQNVTLSCEQNLNHDAMYWYRQDPGQGLRLIYYSQIVNDFQKGDIAEGYSVSREKKESFPLTVTSAQKNPTAFYLCASSIEPFYTPLHFGNGTRLTVT.

The chain recombines TRBV5-4 with TRBJ2-3, with 7 bases that match TRBD2. V lost 3 bases and J lost 3; bases outside the gene matches: 7. There are 15 residues in the CDR3. Germline V gene sequence: CDR1 SGHNT, CDR2 YYREEE (reference sequence). The CDR3 bases are TGTGCCAGCAGCTCGACTAGCTCCAGGACAGATACGCAGTATTTT. Its protein product is CASSSTSSRTDTQYF.

The rearrangement links TRBV5-1 to TRBJ2-1, with 12 bases aligning to TRBD2. Trimming took 3 bases from V and 5 from J; bases not matched to a gene: 3. The germline V gene encodes CDR1 SGHRS and CDR2 YFSETQ. The CDR3 contains 15 residues. The DNA for the CDR3 is TGCGCCAGCAGCTATAGGACTAGCGGGGACAATGAGCAGTTCTTC. Its protein is CASSYRTSGDNEQFF.

The gene calls are TRBV4-3 and TRBJ1-1; D not resolved. Germline CDR1 and CDR2: LGHNA and YSLEER. The CDR3 has 14 residues. The V end was cut by 4 bases, the J end by 2 bases, with 11 bases between. The CDR3 loop reads CASSPLGYNTEAFF. In DNA form, the CDR3 reads TGCGCCAGCAGCCCCCTGGGCTATAACACTGAAGCTTTCTTT.

The V and J genes are TRBV7-9 and TRBJ2-5, with a weak D call TRBD2 (6 bases). Trimming removed 8 bases from V and 2 bases from J, with 15 bases in between. Germline values: CDR1 SEHNR, CDR2 FQNEAQ (reference sequence). The CDR3 totals 14 residues. The CDR3, as DNA: TGTGCCAGCTTCCCCTACGCGGGACAAGAGACCCAGTACTTC. This sequence encodes CASFPYAGQETQYF.

The gene calls are TRBV6-5 and TRBJ1-1; D ambiguous. Deletions cut 10 bases from V and 1 base from J, with 10 bases between. Germline CDR1 and CDR2: MNHEY and SVGAGI. The CDR3 sequence is 12 residues long. For the CDR3, the DNA is TGTGCCACCCTAGCGCCGAACACTGAAGCTTTCTTT. Protein sequence: CATLAPNTEAFF.

This rearrangement joins TRBV18 to TRBJ2-7; no reliable D call. This CDR3 region has 13 residues. Germline CDR1 and CDR2: KGHSH and LQKENI. V was shortened by 2 bases and J by 1 base, with 6 bases between the two germline ends. The CDR3 region has the DNA TGTGCCAGCTCACCAGGAGTTTCCTACGAGCAGTACTTC. The encoded protein is CASSPGVSYEQYF.

This chain joins TRBV5-1 and TRBJ2-5; D possibly corresponds to TRBD2 (6 bases). Germline V gene sequence: CDR1 SGHRS, CDR2 YFSETQ. V lost 1 base, J lost 3 bases, and 10 bases lay in between. The CDR3 runs 14 residues. The CDR3 is CASSLMGLEETQYF. CDR3 sequence (DNA): TGCGCCAGCAGCTTGATGGGACTCGAAGAGACCCAGTACTTC.

This rearrangement joins TRBV9 to TRBJ1-2; possibly TRBD1 for D (6 bases). Germline V gene data show CDR1 as SGDLS and CDR2 as YYNGEE. This CDR3 has 14 amino acids. The V end lost 5 bases, the J end lost 6 bases, and 17 bases lay between the germline ends. The CDR3 reads CASSAQQGGDGYTF. As DNA, the CDR3 is TGTGCCAGCAGTGCACAACAGGGTGGAGATGGCTACACCTTC.

The chain combines TRBV4-1 with TRBJ1-3; D is unclear. The ends were cut back, 4 bases at V and 14 bases at J, with 12 bases in the middle. Germline values: CDR1 MGHRA, CDR2 YSYEKL. There are 11 residues in the CDR3. The chain's CDR3 is CASSLANSLYF. CDR3 bases: TGCGCCAGCAGCCTTGCCAACAGCCTATATTTT.

This chain connects TRBV24-1 to TRBJ2-5, with no clear D. Germline CDR1 reads KGHDR; CDR2 reads SFDVKD. Trimming pared 3 bases from V and 2 bases from J, leaving 9 bases between. This CDR3 region has 14 residues. CDR3 nucleotides: TGTGCCACCAGTGATACGCAGACTCAAGAGACCCAGTACTTC. Encoded protein: CATSDTQTQETQYF.

The chain joins TRBV11-2 to TRBJ1-2, with 7 bases that match TRBD1. V shed 8 bases, J shed 1 base, and the junction held 7 bases outside the gene matches. Germline V gives CDR1 SGHAT, CDR2 FQNNGV. This CDR3 has 14 amino acids. The CDR3 region is CASGRTGFNYGYTF. Written as DNA, the CDR3 is TGTGCCAGCGGTCGGACAGGTTTTAACTATGGCTACACCTTC.

The V and J genes are TRBV29-1 and TRBJ2-2; maybe TRBD2 (5 bases). Germline loops: CDR1 SQVTM, CDR2 ANQGSEA. This CDR3 spans 13 amino acids. V was trimmed by 7 bases and J by 0 bases, leaving 9 bases between them. The CDR3 spells CSGETPNTGELFF. The DNA for the CDR3 is TGCAGCGGGGAGACCCCGAACACCGGGGAGCTGTTTTTT.

V usage is TRBV19 and J usage is TRBJ2-4; 15 nucleotides align to TRBD2. Germline loops: CDR1 LNHDA, CDR2 SQIVND (reference sequence). The CDR3 runs 20 residues. V lost 3 bases to trimming and J lost 2 bases; unmatched junction nucleotides: 11. In DNA form, the CDR3 reads TGTGCCAGTAGTATTGGGACTAGCGGGAGGATGGTCGGGTCCAAAAACATTCAGTACTTC. Amino acids: CASSIGTSGRMVGSKNIQYF.

The CDR3 bases are TGTGCCAGCAGTTTTGGCGGGACAGCGAACACTGAAGCTTTCTTT. Translation gives CASSFGGTANTEAFF. The genes are TRBV28 and TRBJ1-1; TRBD1 aligns across 7 bases. Germline CDR1 MDHEN, CDR2 SYDVKM. The CDR3 consists of 15 residues. Trimming cost V 3 bases and J 1 base; bases outside gene matches: 5.

The chain combines TRBV29-1 with TRBJ1-2, with D hard to call. Between the trimmed V and J ends, which lost 3 bases and 6 bases, there was a span of 8 bases. Per the germline V gene, CDR1 is SQVTM and CDR2 is ANQGSEA. The CDR3 sequence is 11 residues long. CDR3 loop: CSVEFSDGYTF. As DNA, the CDR3 is TGCAGCGTTGAGTTCTCGGATGGCTACACCTTC.

V is TRBV28 and J is TRBJ1-5; D remains ambiguous. There are 17 residues in the CDR3. Looked up from germline, CDR1 is MDHEN and CDR2 is SYDVKM. The ends were cut back, 3 bases at V and 0 bases at J, with 15 bases in the middle. In DNA form, the CDR3 reads TGTGCCAGCAGTTTCATCGGGGTTAGCAATAGCAATCAGCCCCAGCATTTT. Translating it yields CASSFIGVSNSNQPQHF.

The chain carries TRBV20-1 and TRBJ1-1; 8 bases agree with TRBD1. Unmatched junction bases numbered 10, after V lost 3 bases and J lost 7 bases. The CDR3 totals 14 residues. Germline V gives CDR1 DFQATT, CDR2 SNEGSKA (reference sequence). Here the CDR3 DNA reads TGCAGTGCTAGTTCCCGACAGGGGACGGTTGAAGCTTTCTTT. Protein product: CSASSRQGTVEAFF.

J is TRBJ2-5 and V is TRBV10-3; weak D call: TRBD2 (6 bases). Germline V gene lookup returns CDR1 ENHRY and CDR2 SYGVKD. The CDR3 is 13 residues long. Trimming cost V 6 bases and J 1 base, with 9 bases left between them. The DNA of the CDR3 is TGTGCCATCAGCGGGGGACTCCAAGAGACCCAGTACTTC. Protein: CAISGGLQETQYF.